This record concerns one T cell receptor (beta chain) sequence. Germline V gene sequence: CDR1 MDHEN, CDR2 SYDVKM. Trimming took 10 bases from V and 7 from J; bases not matched to a gene: 6. The CDR3 consists of 11 residues. This specimen comes from a study of beta chain features in type 1 diabetes. In total, each donor contributed a single heparinised blood draw that averaged around 110 mL. Expressed TCRB transcripts got sequenced, as all isolated RNA was reverse transcribed. Clones were sequenced by immunoSEQ multiplex PCR, and TCRdb holds only the in-frame ones, with some missing. This table has roughly 310,000 clones, roughly 9.6% appearing once.

This chain connects TRBV28 to TRBJ1-2; TRBD1 aligns across 7 bases. This TCR came from a woman in her thirties in good health. Sequenced input: naive CD4+ T cells from blood. CDR3 DNA sequence: TGTGCCACCTCAGGGGGGTCTGGCTACACCTTC. Its protein is CATSGGSGYTF.